This TCR beta chain emerged from a study of shared clonotypes between healthy human individuals. For this clone: Its specificity is not known.

Study results and caveats: Clonotype sharing among donors was expected to depend on sequencing depth.

The CDR3 runs 16 residues. From germline, CDR1 is SNHLY and CDR2 FYNNEI. Trimming at V came to 0 bases and at J to 16 bases, leaving 14 bases not matched to a gene. Terminally differentiated effector memory CD45RA+ cells were excluded by CCR7 positive selection of CD45RO-negative cells. Each subset's genomic DNA was split evenly across several immunoSEQ plates. Assay: immunoSEQ multiplex PCR; the TCRdb copy retains only in-frame clones and omits some. The sample holds 1.5 million to 2.5 million clones, less than 95% seen once. The TCR was taken from a young man in good health. The sample was naive CD8+ T cells sorted from blood. The chain uses TRBV2 and TRBJ1-6, with 8 bases identical to TRBD1. Written as DNA, the CDR3 is TGTGCCAGCAGTGAAGCTTGGGGGACAGGAAGGTATTCGCTCCACTTT. Translated, it gives CASSEAWGTGRYSLHF.